Below, 16 T cell receptor beta chains from the same sample are listed, as sequenced in a study of human T cells and chemical hapten exposure. Each CDR3 protein gets one entry after TCRdb re-called the RACE reads with MiXCR. Of approximately 110,000 distinct CDR3 sequences detected, 34% appear once; the ten largest clones hold approximately 3%. The time point: patch test 3, about 24 weeks after DPC sensitization. Treatment described: therapeutic diphenylcyclopropenone sensitization with weekly scalp DPC. Sequencing was performed on whole blood, taken in connection with sensitization to the hapten diphenylcyclopropenone (DPC). The source is a man between 40 and 49 years old with alopecia areata. Some clones in this sample may be carry-over from other donors' samples.

This clonotype was counted many times. This chain joins TRBV6-2 or TRBV6-3 and TRBJ2-4; D gene unclear. The CDR3 runs 12 residues. V was cut by 6 bases and J by 0 bases, with 3 bases left in between. Germline V CDR1 and CDR2: MNHEY, SVGEGT. The CDR3 DNA is TGTGCCAGCAGCTTAGCCAAAAACATTCAGTACTTC. Translating it yields CASSLAKNIQYF.

V is TRBV20-1 and J is TRBJ2-7, with 9 bases aligning to TRBD2. Germline-derived CDR1 and CDR2 are DFQATT and SNEGSKA (reference sequence). The V and J ends lost 6 bases and 4 bases, in that order; junction bases with no gene match: 7. This CDR3 region has 13 residues. CDR3 DNA sequence: TGCAGTGCGTTAAGACTAGCGGATTACGAGCAGTACTTC. This codes for CSALRLADYEQYF.

The sample holds a few counts of this clonotype. The gene calls are TRBV7-3 and TRBJ2-2, with TRBD1 identical over 8 bases. V shed 5 bases, J shed 3 bases, and the junction held 8 bases outside the gene matches. CDR1 and CDR2 (germline): SGHTA, FQGTGA. This CDR3 comprises 16 residues. CDR3 nucleotides: TGTGCCAGCAGCGCACAGGGGGGAAGGTACACCGGGGAGCTGTTTTTT. The encoded protein is CASSAQGGRYTGELFF.

The CDR3 bases are TGCAGTGCTAGGGACAGTGTTGGGCCCCAGCATTTT. It specifies CSARDSVGPQHF. The rearrangement joins TRBV20-1 to TRBJ1-5; D is possibly TRBD1 (6 bases). Trimming stripped 3 bases from V and 9 bases from J, with 12 bases between. CDR1 is DFQATT, CDR2 SNEGSKA, per germline (reference sequence). The CDR3 is 12 amino acids.

The gene calls are TRBV29-1 and TRBJ2-3; TRBD2 agrees at 13 bases. Germline V lookup: CDR1 SQVTM, CDR2 ANQGSEA. The V segment lost 6 bases and the J segment 6 bases; nucleotides outside the gene matches: 6. The CDR3 totals 14 residues. The CDR3 reads CSVAGTSGMDTQYF. In nucleotides, the CDR3 is TGCAGCGTGGCCGGGACTAGCGGGATGGATACGCAGTATTTT.

The chain employs TRBV11-3 and TRBJ2-1; D call uncertain. Trimming took off 5 bases at V and 12 bases at J, with 14 bases between the two ends. The CDR3 contains 12 residues. Germline CDR1 reads SGHNT; CDR2 reads YENEEA. CDR3 protein: CASSLVEERQFF. For the CDR3, the DNA is TGTGCCAGCAGCCTTGTTGAGGAACGGCAGTTCTTC.

The chain joins TRBV20-1 to TRBJ1-1, with 9 bases that match TRBD1. V shed 6 bases, J shed 1 base, and the junction held 3 bases outside the gene matches. The germline V gene has CDR1 DFQATT and CDR2 SNEGSKA (reference sequence). This CDR3 comprises 13 residues. The CDR3 sequence: CSAGGQGNTEAFF. The CDR3 coding sequence is TGCAGTGCAGGGGGACAGGGGAACACTGAAGCTTTCTTT.

The chain combines TRBV14 with TRBJ2-1; possibly TRBD2 for D (5 bases). Per the germline V gene, CDR1 is SGHDN and CDR2 is FVKESK. The V end lost 6 bases, the J end lost 9 bases, and 15 bases lay between the germline ends. The CDR3 contains 13 residues. DNA of the CDR3: TGTGCCAGCAGGGAGGACTGGGTAGGTGAGCAGTTCTTC. Protein: CASREDWVGEQFF.

This clonotype came up a few times. This chain uses TRBV29-1 with TRBJ1-1; no firm D call. The ends were cut back, 4 bases at V and 6 bases at J, with 9 bases in the middle. Germline CDR1 reads SQVTM; CDR2 reads ANQGSEA. The CDR3 length is 11 residues. The CDR3 nucleotides are TGCAGCGTTGCTAATGGGGCTGAAGCTTTCTTT. It translates to CSVANGAEAFF. Combining the CDR3 with reference TRBV29-1 and TRBJ1-1 gives the whole variable domain SAVISQKPSRDICQRGTSLTIQCQVDSQVTMMFWYRQQPGQSLTLIATANQGSEATYESGFVIDKFPISRPNLTFSTLTVSNMSPEDSSIYLCSVANGAEAFFGQGTRLTVV.

The V and J genes are TRBV2 and TRBJ2-3, with unresolved D. Trimming cost V 2 bases and J 0 bases, with 9 bases left between them. The CDR3 is made up of 15 amino acids. In germline, CDR1 is SNHLY, CDR2 FYNNEI. The CDR3 nucleotides are TGTGCCAGCAGTGAATCAGTTTCTAGCACAGATACGCAGTATTTT. Its translation: CASSESVSSTDTQYF.

This clonotype was counted a few times. This rearrangement joins TRBV14 to TRBJ2-3; 9 bases line up with TRBD2. This CDR3 contains 15 residues. The V segment lost 4 bases and the J segment 0 bases; nucleotides outside the gene matches: 2. Per the germline V gene, CDR1 is SGHDN and CDR2 is FVKESK. The CDR3 region is CASSPGLASTDTQYF. The DNA of the CDR3 is TGTGCCAGCAGCCCCGGACTAGCGAGCACAGATACGCAGTATTTT.

The chain employs TRBV11-2 and TRBJ2-7; D might be TRBD1 or TRBD2, each matching 5 bases. There are 15 residues in the CDR3. Trimming removed 3 bases at V and 5 bases at J, with 17 bases between. Germline V gene sequence: CDR1 SGHAT, CDR2 FQNNGV. DNA for the CDR3: TGTGCCAGCAGCTTCCGGGACCGAGAATGGGACGAGCAGTACGTC. It codes for CASSFRDREWDEQYV.

This clonotype was seen a handful of times. This rearrangement joins TRBV5-1 to TRBJ1-1; D is unresolved. Between the trimmed V and J ends, which lost 4 bases and 5 bases, there was a span of 12 bases. Germline V gene data show CDR1 as SGHRS and CDR2 as YFSETQ. This CDR3 has 13 amino acids. CDR3 amino acids: CASSLSQKTEAFF. In DNA form, the CDR3 reads TGCGCCAGCAGCCTCTCCCAGAAGACTGAAGCTTTCTTT.

This clonotype was recorded a few times. The chain uses TRBV10-3 and TRBJ2-1; 9 bases map to TRBD1. The CDR3 extends over 14 amino acids. J gave up 6 bases and V 8 bases, and 8 bases lay outside the gene matches. CDR1 is ENHRY and CDR2 is SYGVKD in the germline V gene. The CDR3 nucleotides are TGTGCCATCGGCATCGGACAGGGGCGCAATGAGCAGTTCTTC. This translates into CAIGIGQGRNEQFF.

V gene TRBV6-2 or TRBV6-3 combines with J gene TRBJ2-1, with 8 bases matching TRBD2. With V trimmed by 3 bases and J by 0 bases, 4 bases remained unmatched. Germline V gene lookup returns CDR1 MNHEY and CDR2 SVGEGT. The CDR3 is 16 residues long. The DNA of the CDR3 is TGTGCCAGCAGTTATTCTAGCGGGTTCTCCTACAATGAGCAGTTCTTC. It is translated as CASSYSSGFSYNEQFF.

The rearrangement links TRBV10-3 to TRBJ2-1; D is undetermined. Trimming removed 4 bases from V and 1 base from J, with 5 bases in between. The length of the CDR3 is 13 residues. CDR1 is ENHRY and CDR2 is SYGVKD in the germline V gene. The CDR3 reads CAISGGSYNEQFF. CDR3 bases: TGTGCCATCAGTGGCGGATCCTACAATGAGCAGTTCTTC.